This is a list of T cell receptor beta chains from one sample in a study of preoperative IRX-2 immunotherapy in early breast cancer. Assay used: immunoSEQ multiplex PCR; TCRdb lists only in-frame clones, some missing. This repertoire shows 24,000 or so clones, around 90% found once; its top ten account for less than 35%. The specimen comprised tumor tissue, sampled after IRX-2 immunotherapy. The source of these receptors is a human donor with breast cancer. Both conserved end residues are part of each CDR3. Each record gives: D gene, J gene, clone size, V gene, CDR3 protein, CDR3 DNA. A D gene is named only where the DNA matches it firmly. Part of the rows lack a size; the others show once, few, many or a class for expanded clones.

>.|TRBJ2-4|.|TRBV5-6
CASSLDSLSLAKNIQYF
TGTGCCAGCAGCTTGGACAGCTTGAGTCTAGCCAAAAACATTCAGTACTTC
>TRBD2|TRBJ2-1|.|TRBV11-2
CASSLAGGSYNEQFF
TGTGCCAGCAGCTTAGCGGGGGGAAGTTACAATGAGCAGTTCTTC
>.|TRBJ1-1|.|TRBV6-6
CASGGPEAFF
TGTGCCAGCGGGGGGCCAGAAGCTTTCTTT
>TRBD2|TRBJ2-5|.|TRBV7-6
CASSYSGGASKETQYF
TGTGCCAGCAGCTATAGCGGGGGGGCATCGAAAGAGACCCAGTACTTC
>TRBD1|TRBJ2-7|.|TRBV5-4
CASSRQGFNYEQYF
TGTGCCAGCAGCCGACAGGGGTTTAACTACGAGCAGTACTTC
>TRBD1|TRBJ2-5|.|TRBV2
CASSLRTGGGETQYF
TGTGCCAGCAGCCTAAGGACAGGGGGCGGGGAGACCCAGTACTTC
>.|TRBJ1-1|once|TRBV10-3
CAISESANTEAFF
TGTGCCATCAGTGAGTCGGCAAACACTGAAGCTTTCTTT
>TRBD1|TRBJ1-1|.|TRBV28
CASSLWTGGVNTEAFF
TGTGCCAGCAGTTTATGGACAGGGGGGGTGAACACTGAAGCTTTCTTT
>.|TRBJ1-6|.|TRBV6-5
CASTRVRGSPLHF
TGTGCCAGCACTCGGGTTCGCGGTTCACCCCTCCACTTT
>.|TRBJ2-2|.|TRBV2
CASSEFYANTGELFF
TGTGCCAGCAGTGAATTTTACGCGAACACCGGGGAGCTGTTTTTT
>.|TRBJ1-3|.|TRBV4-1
CASSRVGGGSSGNTIYF
TGCGCCAGCAGCCGGGTTGGGGGGGGAAGCTCTGGAAACACCATATATTTT
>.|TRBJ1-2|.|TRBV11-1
CASSQDAGSKVYGYTF
TGTGCCAGCAGCCAGGACGCAGGCTCCAAAGTCTATGGCTACACCTTC
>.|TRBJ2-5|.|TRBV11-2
CASSQGPQETQYF
TGTGCCAGCAGCCAGGGACCTCAAGAGACCCAGTACTTC
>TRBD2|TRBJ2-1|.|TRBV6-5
CASSYSWRGDNEQFF
TGTGCCAGCAGTTACTCTTGGCGGGGGGACAATGAGCAGTTCTTC
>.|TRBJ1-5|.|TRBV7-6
CASSIAGQRNQPQHF
TGTGCCAGCAGCATTGCGGGACAACGGAATCAGCCCCAGCATTTT
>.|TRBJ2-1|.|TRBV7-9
CASSLETHYNEQFF
TGTGCCAGCAGCTTAGAGACTCACTACAATGAGCAGTTCTTC
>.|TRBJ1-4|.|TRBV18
CASSPDGVFEKLFF
TGTGCCAGCTCACCAGATGGGGTTTTTGAAAAACTGTTTTTT
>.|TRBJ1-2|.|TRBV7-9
CASSSDSSNYGYTF
TGTGCCAGCAGCTCGGACAGTTCTAACTATGGCTACACCTTC
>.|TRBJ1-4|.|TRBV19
CASRDTDNEKLFF
TGTGCCAGTAGGGACACTGATAATGAAAAACTGTTTTTT
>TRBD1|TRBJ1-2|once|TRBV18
CASSPGDRGPIIHGYTF
TGTGCCAGCTCACCAGGCGACAGGGGGCCTATCATCCATGGCTACACCTTC
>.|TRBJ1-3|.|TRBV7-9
CASSPPRGALGNTIYF
TGTGCCAGCAGCCCACCCCGTGGGGCTCTAGGAAACACCATATATTTT
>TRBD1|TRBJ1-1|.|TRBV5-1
CASSRRSGGKDTEAFF
TGCGCCAGCAGCCGTAGATCAGGGGGCAAAGACACTGAAGCTTTCTTT
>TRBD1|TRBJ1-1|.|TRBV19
CASIPGTALTEAFF
TGTGCCAGTATTCCCGGGACAGCCCTTACTGAAGCTTTCTTT
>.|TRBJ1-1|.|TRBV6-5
CASSYSSGEAFF
TGTGCCAGCAGTTACTCGAGTGGTGAAGCTTTCTTT
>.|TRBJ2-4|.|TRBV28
CASSPGGGGPKNIQYF
TGTGCCAGCAGTCCGGGGGGAGGGGGGCCCAAAAACATTCAGTACTTC
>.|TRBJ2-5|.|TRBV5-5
CASTGVIVGETQYF
TGTGCCAGCACAGGCGTGATAGTAGGGGAGACCCAGTACTTC
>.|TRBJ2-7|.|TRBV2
CASSLNYEQYF
TGTGCCAGCAGTCTCAATTACGAGCAGTACTTC
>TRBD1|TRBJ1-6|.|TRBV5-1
CASSLQGADYNSPLHF
TGCGCCAGCAGCTTGCAGGGGGCCGACTATAATTCACCCCTCCACTTT
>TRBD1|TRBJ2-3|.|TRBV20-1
CSAPEGTGRYF
TGCAGTGCTCCCGAGGGGACAGGGCGGTATTTT
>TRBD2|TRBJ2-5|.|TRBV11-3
CASSLIGGGPQETQYF
TGTGCCAGCAGCTTAATTGGCGGGGGGCCCCAAGAGACCCAGTACTTC
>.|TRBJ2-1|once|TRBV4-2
CASSRVGRAALDNEQFF
TGTGCCAGCAGCCGCGTTGGTAGGGCGGCCCTGGACAATGAGCAGTTCTTC
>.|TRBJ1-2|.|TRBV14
CASSQNTGLGYTF
TGTGCCAGCAGCCAAAACACAGGGCTAGGCTACACCTTC
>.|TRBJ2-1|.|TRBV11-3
CASSLDGYNEQFF
TGTGCCAGCAGCTTAGACGGCTACAATGAGCAGTTCTTC
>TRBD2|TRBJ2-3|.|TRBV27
CASSLNGGAFIPDTQYF
TGTGCCAGCAGTTTGAACGGGGGGGCATTTATCCCCGATACGCAGTATTTT
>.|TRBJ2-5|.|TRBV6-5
CASSPPPGGWETQYF
TGTGCCAGCAGTCCCCCTCCGGGGGGCTGGGAGACCCAGTACTTC
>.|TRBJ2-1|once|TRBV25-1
CASSVGGRLDNEQFF
TGTGCCAGCAGCGTCGGCGGGCGATTGGACAATGAGCAGTTCTTC
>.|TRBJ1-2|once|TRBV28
CASSLPQGVANGYTF
TGTGCCAGCAGTTTACCACAGGGAGTGGCCAATGGCTACACCTTC
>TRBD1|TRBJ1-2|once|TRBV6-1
CASRRDREGGYTF
TGTGCCAGCCGACGTGACAGGGAGGGAGGCTACACCTTC
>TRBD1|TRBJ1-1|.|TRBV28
CASSLYKGAGNTEAFF
TGTGCCAGCAGTTTATATAAGGGGGCGGGAAACACTGAAGCTTTCTTT
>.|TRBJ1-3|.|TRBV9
CASSPQIGGNTIYF
TGTGCCAGCAGCCCTCAAATAGGTGGAAACACCATATATTTT
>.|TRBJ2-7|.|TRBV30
CAWGGGYEQYF
TGTGCCTGGGGGGGTGGCTACGAGCAGTACTTC
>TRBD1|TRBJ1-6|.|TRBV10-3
CAISGGQGSYNSPLHF
TGTGCCATCAGCGGGGGACAGGGGAGCTACAATTCACCCCTCCACTTT
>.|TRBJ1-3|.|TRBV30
CAWSVYQGSGNTIYF
TGTGCCTGGAGTGTATACCAGGGCTCTGGAAACACCATATATTTT
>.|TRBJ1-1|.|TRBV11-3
CASSLGRGNTEAFF
TGTGCCAGCAGCTTAGGGCGGGGAAACACTGAAGCTTTCTTT
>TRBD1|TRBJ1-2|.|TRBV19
CASSPGTALGYGYTF
TGTGCCAGTAGCCCCGGGACAGCCTTGGGGTATGGCTACACCTTC
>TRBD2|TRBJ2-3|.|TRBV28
CASSFRGGLGTDTQYF
TGTGCCAGCAGTTTTCGGGGGGGCCTTGGCACAGATACGCAGTATTTT
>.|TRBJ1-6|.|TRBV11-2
CATGRQEDSPLHF
TGTGCCACCGGCCGACAGGAGGATTCACCCCTCCACTTT
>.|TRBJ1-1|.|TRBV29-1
CSGYRDTEAFF
TGCAGCGGGTACAGAGACACTGAAGCTTTCTTT
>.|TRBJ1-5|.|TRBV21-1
CASSKGSQPQHF
TGTGCCAGCAGCAAAGGGAGTCAGCCCCAGCATTTT
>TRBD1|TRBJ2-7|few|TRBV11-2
CASSLGGTGVYEQYF
TGTGCCAGCAGCTTAGGTGGGACAGGGGTCTACGAGCAGTACTTC
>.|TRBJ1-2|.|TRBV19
CASSIDQGFGYTF
TGTGCCAGTAGTATAGACCAGGGTTTCGGCTACACCTTC